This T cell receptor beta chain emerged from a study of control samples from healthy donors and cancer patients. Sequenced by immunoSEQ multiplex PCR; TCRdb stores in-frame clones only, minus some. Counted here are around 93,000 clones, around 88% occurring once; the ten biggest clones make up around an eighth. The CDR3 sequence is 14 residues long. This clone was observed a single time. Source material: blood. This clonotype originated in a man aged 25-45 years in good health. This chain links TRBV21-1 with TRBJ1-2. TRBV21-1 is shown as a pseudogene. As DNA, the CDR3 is TGTGCCAGCAGCAAATGCGGACGGCCCTATGGCTACACCTTC. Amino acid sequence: CASSKCGRPYGYTF.